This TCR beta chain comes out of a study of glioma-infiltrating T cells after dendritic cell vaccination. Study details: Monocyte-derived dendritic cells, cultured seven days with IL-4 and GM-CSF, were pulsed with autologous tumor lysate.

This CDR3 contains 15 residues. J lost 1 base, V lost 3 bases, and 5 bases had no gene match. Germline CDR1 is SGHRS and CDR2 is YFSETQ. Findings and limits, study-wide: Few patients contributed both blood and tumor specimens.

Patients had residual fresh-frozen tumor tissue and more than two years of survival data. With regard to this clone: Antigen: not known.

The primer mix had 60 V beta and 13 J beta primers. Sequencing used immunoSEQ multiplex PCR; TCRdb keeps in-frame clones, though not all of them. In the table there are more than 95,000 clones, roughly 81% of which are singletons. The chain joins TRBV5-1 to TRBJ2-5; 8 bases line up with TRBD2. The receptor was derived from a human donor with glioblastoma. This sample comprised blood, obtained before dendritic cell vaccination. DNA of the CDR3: TGCGCCAGCAGCTCCAAGAGCGGGGGCCAAGAGACCCAGTACTTC. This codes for CASSSKSGGQETQYF. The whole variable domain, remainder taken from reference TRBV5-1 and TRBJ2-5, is KAGVTQTPRYLIKTRGQQVTLSCSPISGHRSVSWYQQTPGQGLQFLFEYFSETQRNKGNFPGRFSGRQFSNSRSEMNVSTLELGDSALYLCASSSKSGGQETQYFGPGTRLLVL.